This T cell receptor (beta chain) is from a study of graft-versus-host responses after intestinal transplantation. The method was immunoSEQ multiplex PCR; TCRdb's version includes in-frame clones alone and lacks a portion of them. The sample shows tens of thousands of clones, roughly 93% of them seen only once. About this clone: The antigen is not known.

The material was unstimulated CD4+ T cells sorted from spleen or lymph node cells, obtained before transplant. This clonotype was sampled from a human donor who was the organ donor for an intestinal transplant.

Here the CDR3 reads CASTSDRYEQYF. The CDR3 nucleotides read TGTGCCAGCACCTCGGACAGGTACGAGCAGTACTTC. The chain carries TRBV6-1 and TRBJ2-7, with TRBD1 matching over 7 bases. The CDR3 runs to 12 residues. The V gene end was trimmed by 7 bases and the J gene end by 4 bases; junction bases not matched to a gene: 4. Looked up from germline, CDR1 is MNHNS and CDR2 is SASEGT.